These T cell receptor beta chains were read from a single sample in a study of PD-L1 blockade in urothelial cancer. Clones were sequenced by immunoSEQ multiplex PCR, and TCRdb holds only the in-frame ones, with some missing. The sample contains 90,000 or so clones, roughly 90% of which appear only once. The sequencing used PBMCs, collected around atezolizumab (anti-PD-L1) treatment. The source is an elderly woman with urothelial cancer. Both conserved end residues are part of each CDR3. Each record gives: V gene, D gene, J gene, clone size, CDR3 DNA, CDR3 protein. D genes are given only for firm matches. Rows may omit the clone size; those that give it use once, few, many or a size class.

>TRBV6-1|TRBD2|TRBJ2-7|NA
TGTGCCAGCAGCGCCCCTAGCGGGAGGGCCTTAGAGCAGTACTTC
CASSAPSGRALEQYF
>TRBV5-4|NA|TRBJ1-2|NA
TGTGCCAGCAGCTTGGCGGGAGGGACGGGCTACACCTTC
CASSLAGGTGYTF
>TRBV7-8|NA|TRBJ1-3|NA
TGTGCCAGCAGCTTAGCAGGGGTCGGAAACACCATATATTTT
CASSLAGVGNTIYF
>TRBV19|NA|TRBJ1-5|NA
TGTGCCAGTCAGTCGGGGGGCTATCAGCCCCAGCATTTT
CASQSGGYQPQHF
>TRBV6-1|NA|TRBJ1-1|NA
TGTGCCAGCAGTGAAGCATCAATCGGAGCTTTCTTT
CASSEASIGAFF
>TRBV5-4|TRBD1|TRBJ2-2|NA
TGTGCCAGCAGCTTGGACAGGGGGAAGGGCGGGGAGCTGTTTTTT
CASSLDRGKGGELFF
>TRBV7-2|NA|TRBJ1-5|NA
TGTGCCAGCAGCTTAGCAGGGTGGAGGGCCAATCAGCCCCAGCATTTT
CASSLAGWRANQPQHF
>TRBV9|NA|TRBJ1-2|NA
TGTGCCAGCAGCGTAGAGCCGGGAGGTGGCTATGGCTACACCTTC
CASSVEPGGGYGYTF
>TRBV18|TRBD2|TRBJ2-1|NA
TGTGCCAGCTCACTCAGGGTCGTTGGAGGCGGGAGTTTTGATGAGCAGTTCTTC
CASSLRVVGGGSFDEQFF
>TRBV9|NA|TRBJ2-1|NA
TGTGCCAGCAGCGTAGCTTCGGGCAATGAGCAGTTCTTC
CASSVASGNEQFF
>TRBV19|TRBD1|TRBJ2-2|NA
TGTGCCAGTAGGTTACAGGGGGCGCAGGCCGGGGAGCTGTTTTTT
CASRLQGAQAGELFF
>TRBV28|TRBD1|TRBJ1-5|NA
TGTGCCAGCAGCTTGGGACAGGGTGGAAATCAGCCCCAGCATTTT
CASSLGQGGNQPQHF
>TRBV27|NA|TRBJ1-1|NA
TGTGCCAGCAGTCTCGTAGGGGGGGCCCCGAACACTGAAGCTTTCTTT
CASSLVGGAPNTEAFF
>TRBV30|TRBD1|TRBJ1-1|NA
TGTGCCCAGGGGACAGGGAATCTGAAGAACACTGAAGCTTTCTTT
CAQGTGNLKNTEAFF
>TRBV28|NA|TRBJ1-5|NA
TGTGCCATTCGAGGATATAGCAATCAGCCCCAGCATTTT
CAIRGYSNQPQHF
>TRBV4-2|NA|TRBJ1-5|few
TGTGCCAGCAGCCCAGTCATCCAGGCCCCTAATCAGCCCCAGCATTTT
CASSPVIQAPNQPQHF
>TRBV5-1|NA|TRBJ1-3|NA
TGCGCCAGCAGCTTCAGGGCCTCTGGAAACACCATATATTTT
CASSFRASGNTIYF
>TRBV7-7|TRBD2|TRBJ2-5|NA
TGTGCCAGCAGCTTATTTCTAGCGGAAACAGAGACCCAGTACTTC
CASSLFLAETETQYF
>TRBV27|NA|TRBJ2-1|once
TGTGCCAGCAGTTTATCCCCGAATGAGCAGTTCTTC
CASSLSPNEQFF
>TRBV5-1|NA|TRBJ2-6|few
TGCGCCAGCAGCTTGGAGGCGGGGAGTGGGACTGGGGCCAACGTCCTGACTTTC
CASSLEAGSGTGANVLTF
>TRBV11-3|TRBD1|TRBJ2-7|NA
TGTGCCAGCAGCTTAAAGACAGGGTTCTTCTACGAGCAGTACTTC
CASSLKTGFFYEQYF
>TRBV11-1|NA|TRBJ2-3|NA
TGTGCCAGCAGCCTCCTGACAGCGACCCCTTCTAGCACAGATACGCAGTATTTT
CASSLLTATPSSTDTQYF
>TRBV7-2|TRBD1|TRBJ1-2|NA
TGTGCCAGCAGCCCGGGACAGTATGGCTACACCTTC
CASSPGQYGYTF
>TRBV7-3|NA|TRBJ2-2|NA
TGTGCCAGCAGCCCCCAGGGGGGATACACCGGGGAGCTGTTTTTT
CASSPQGGYTGELFF
>TRBV15|NA|TRBJ2-7|NA
TGTGCCACCAGCAGAGATCTCGGGTACGAGCAGTACTTC
CATSRDLGYEQYF
>TRBV5-1|NA|TRBJ1-3|NA
TGCGCCAGCAGCACCGAGGGTTTCGGAAACACCATATATTTT
CASSTEGFGNTIYF
>TRBV5-1|TRBD2|TRBJ2-3|NA
TGCGCCAGCAGGACTAGCGGGTTCGCAGATACGCAGTATTTT
CASRTSGFADTQYF
>TRBV9|TRBD2|TRBJ2-7|NA
TGTGCCAGCAGCGCTGGGACTAGTCTCGGGGAGCAGTACTTC
CASSAGTSLGEQYF
>TRBV6-5|NA|TRBJ2-1|NA
TGTGCCAGCAGTTACGTGGCGAATCGGGGCAATGAGCAGTTCTTC
CASSYVANRGNEQFF
>TRBV10-3|NA|TRBJ2-7|once
TGTGCCATATCGGTACCCCCGCCCGGTGAGCAGTACTTC
CAISVPPPGEQYF
>TRBV10-1|NA|TRBJ2-4|NA
TGCGCCAGCACTAGACGTCTCGGAGTGGAAAACATTCAGTACTTC
CASTRRLGVENIQYF
>TRBV19|NA|TRBJ2-7|NA
TGTGCCAGTCCAGGCGAACAGGCTCTCTCCTACGAGCAGTACTTC
CASPGEQALSYEQYF
>TRBV7-9|TRBD1|TRBJ2-7|NA
TGTGCCAGCAGCTTAGGGGGACAGGGGACCGACGAGCAGTACTTC
CASSLGGQGTDEQYF
>TRBV10-3|TRBD1|TRBJ1-4|NA
TGTGCCATCAGGGGGGACAGGGCTGAAAAACTGTTTTTT
CAIRGDRAEKLFF
>TRBV21-1|NA|TRBJ1-2|NA
TGTGCCAGCAGCAAACCGGGACAGGACTATTGCGACTATGGCTACACCTTC
CASSKPGQDYCDYGYTF
>TRBV2|NA|TRBJ1-3|NA
TGTGCCAGCACCACAGGGGGAAACACCATATATTTT
CASTTGGNTIYF
>TRBV19|NA|TRBJ1-5|NA
TGTGCCAGTAGTATAGTGAGGACACTGAGCAATCAGCCCCAGCATTTT
CASSIVRTLSNQPQHF
>TRBV6-1|NA|TRBJ2-7|NA
TGTGCCAGCTCCGGGACACCCTCCTACGAGCAGTACTTC
CASSGTPSYEQYF
>TRBV7-2|TRBD1|TRBJ1-5|NA
TGTGCCAGCAGCTCCATGACAGGGAATAGCAATCAGCCCCAGCATTTT
CASSSMTGNSNQPQHF
>TRBV5-1|TRBD2|TRBJ2-1|NA
TGCGCCAGCAGCTTCACTAGCGGGTTGTCCTACAATGAGCAGTTCTTC
CASSFTSGLSYNEQFF
>TRBV5-5|NA|TRBJ2-3|once
TGTGCCAGCAGCGGCCCGACAACAGATACGCAGTATTTT
CASSGPTTDTQYF
>TRBV10-2|TRBD1|TRBJ1-1|NA
TGCGCCAGCAGTAGAAGACAGGGGATGAACACTGAAGCTTTCTTT
CASSRRQGMNTEAFF
>TRBV10-1|TRBD1|TRBJ2-2|NA
TGCGCCAGCAGTGATCCCTCGGACAGGGCCTGGCCCGGGGAGCTGTTTTTT
CASSDPSDRAWPGELFF
>TRBV15|TRBD1|TRBJ1-2|NA
TGTGCCACCAGCCCAACATCGACAGGGTTCTATGGCTACACCTTC
CATSPTSTGFYGYTF
>TRBV25-1|TRBD2|TRBJ2-7|NA
TGTGCCAGCAGTGGACAGTCCGGGACTAGGGTCGACGAGCAGTACTTC
CASSGQSGTRVDEQYF
>TRBV30|NA|TRBJ2-3|NA
TGTGCCTGGAGTGTACTACTAGATACGCAGTATTTT
CAWSVLLDTQYF